This is a list of T cell receptor beta chains from one sample in a study of cytomegalovirus exposure and HLA in healthy donors. Some clones are missing from TCRdb's copy, which holds only in-frame ones; the method was immunoSEQ multiplex PCR. The sample comprises roughly 100,000 clones, about 80% of which are singletons, and 2% to 3% rests with the top ten. The material sequenced was PBMCs. The receptors come from a man aged 45-65 years in good health and CMV-seropositive. Each CDR3 is given with its conserved first and last residue. A D gene is named only where the DNA matches it firmly. Rows may omit the clone size; those that give it use once, few, many or a size class.

abundance: -
d_gene: -
j_gene: TRBJ1-3
v_gene: TRBV2
len: 14
CDR3aa: CASSEGQGRNTIYF
CDR3nt: TGTGCCAGCAGTGAAGGGCAGGGGAGAAACACCATATATTTT

abundance: -
d_gene: -
j_gene: TRBJ2-7
v_gene: TRBV6-5
len: 13
CDR3aa: CASSRTISYEQYF
CDR3nt: TGTGCCAGCAGTCGGACTATCTCCTACGAGCAGTACTTC

abundance: -
d_gene: TRBD2
j_gene: TRBJ2-5
v_gene: TRBV11-2
len: 16
CDR3aa: CASSLDLAGGSETQYF
CDR3nt: TGTGCCAGCAGCTTAGACCTAGCGGGGGGTAGTGAGACCCAGTACTTC

abundance: -
d_gene: -
j_gene: TRBJ1-3
v_gene: TRBV2
len: 12
CDR3aa: CASSEAGYTIYF
CDR3nt: TGTGCCAGCAGTGAGGCAGGGTACACCATATATTTT

abundance: -
d_gene: -
j_gene: TRBJ1-2
v_gene: TRBV18
len: 13
CDR3aa: CASSPAEEYGYTF
CDR3nt: TGTGCCAGCTCACCGGCTGAAGAATATGGCTACACCTTC

abundance: -
d_gene: TRBD1
j_gene: TRBJ1-1
v_gene: TRBV20-1
len: 10
CDR3aa: CSALEGAAFF
CDR3nt: TGCAGTGCTCTGGAGGGGGCGGCTTTCTTT

abundance: -
d_gene: TRBD1
j_gene: TRBJ1-2
v_gene: TRBV9
len: 15
CDR3aa: CASSPLPGTGYGYTF
CDR3nt: TGTGCCAGCAGCCCCCTCCCCGGGACAGGCTATGGCTACACCTTC

abundance: -
d_gene: -
j_gene: TRBJ2-3
v_gene: TRBV2
len: 15
CDR3aa: CASSAQRPPTDTQYF
CDR3nt: TGTGCCAGCAGTGCCCAGCGTCCCCCCACAGATACGCAGTATTTT

abundance: -
d_gene: -
j_gene: TRBJ2-5
v_gene: TRBV5-1
len: 14
CDR3aa: CASGDGGNQETQYF
CDR3nt: TGCGCCAGCGGTGACGGGGGAAACCAAGAGACCCAGTACTTC

abundance: -
d_gene: -
j_gene: TRBJ2-1
v_gene: TRBV5-6
len: 15
CDR3aa: CASSSSGRSYNEQFF
CDR3nt: TGTGCCAGCAGCTCCAGCGGGCGCTCCTACAATGAGCAGTTCTTC

abundance: -
d_gene: -
j_gene: TRBJ2-7
v_gene: TRBV15
len: 13
CDR3aa: CATSRDEADEQYF
CDR3nt: TGTGCCACCAGCAGAGATGAGGCGGACGAGCAGTACTTC

abundance: -
d_gene: -
j_gene: TRBJ1-2
v_gene: TRBV30
len: 16
CDR3aa: CARAEGGGLIVGGYTF
CDR3nt: TGTGCCCGGGCAGAAGGCGGGGGTTTGATAGTCGGTGGCTACACCTTC

abundance: -
d_gene: TRBD1
j_gene: TRBJ1-1
v_gene: TRBV12-5
len: 14
CDR3aa: CASGRTGIVTEAFF
CDR3nt: TGTGCTAGTGGTCGGACAGGGATTGTCACTGAAGCTTTCTTT

abundance: -
d_gene: TRBD2
j_gene: TRBJ2-1
v_gene: TRBV6-5
len: 16
CDR3aa: CASSYTLAGGYNEQFF
CDR3nt: TGTGCCAGCAGTTATACCCTAGCGGGAGGCTACAATGAGCAGTTCTTC

abundance: -
d_gene: -
j_gene: TRBJ1-2
v_gene: TRBV5-5
len: 15
CDR3aa: CASGRIQGPNYGYTF
CDR3nt: TGTGCCAGCGGCAGAATACAGGGCCCTAACTATGGCTACACCTTC

abundance: -
d_gene: -
j_gene: TRBJ1-1
v_gene: TRBV5-1
len: 15
CDR3aa: CASSLERMGDTEAFF
CDR3nt: TGCGCCAGCAGCTTGGAGAGGATGGGAGACACTGAAGCTTTCTTT

abundance: -
d_gene: TRBD1
j_gene: TRBJ2-7
v_gene: TRBV7-8
len: 14
CDR3aa: CASSSPGQDYEQYF
CDR3nt: TGTGCCAGCAGCTCTCCGGGACAGGACTACGAGCAGTACTTC

abundance: -
d_gene: -
j_gene: TRBJ1-2
v_gene: TRBV5-6
len: 14
CDR3aa: CASTFNRENYGYTF
CDR3nt: TGTGCCAGCACCTTCAACAGGGAGAACTATGGCTACACCTTC

abundance: -
d_gene: -
j_gene: TRBJ1-2
v_gene: TRBV27
len: 15
CDR3aa: CASSLTPDAGGGYTF
CDR3nt: TGTGCCAGCAGTTTAACCCCGGACGCAGGCGGGGGCTACACCTTC

abundance: -
d_gene: -
j_gene: TRBJ2-7
v_gene: TRBV21-1
len: 16
CDR3aa: CASRGPGGGRSYEQYF
CDR3nt: TGTGCCAGCAGGGGCCCCGGGGGGGGCAGATCCTACGAGCAGTACTTC

abundance: -
d_gene: -
j_gene: TRBJ1-3
v_gene: TRBV5-6
len: 16
CDR3aa: CASSLYRTASGNTIYF
CDR3nt: TGTGCCAGCAGCTTGTATAGGACAGCCTCTGGAAACACCATATATTTT

abundance: -
d_gene: -
j_gene: TRBJ1-5
v_gene: TRBV5-4
len: 13
CDR3aa: CASSFEGGQPQHF
CDR3nt: TGTGCCAGCAGCTTCGAGGGTGGCCAGCCCCAGCATTTT

abundance: -
d_gene: -
j_gene: TRBJ1-2
v_gene: TRBV19
len: 14
CDR3aa: CASRPTNSPRGYTF
CDR3nt: TGTGCCAGTAGACCCACAAACAGCCCTCGGGGCTACACCTTC

abundance: -
d_gene: TRBD2
j_gene: TRBJ2-2
v_gene: TRBV5-1
len: 17
CDR3aa: CASRGLAGGPSAGELFF
CDR3nt: TGCGCCAGCAGGGGACTAGCGGGAGGGCCTTCCGCCGGGGAGCTGTTTTTT

abundance: -
d_gene: -
j_gene: TRBJ1-1
v_gene: TRBV28
len: 13
CDR3aa: CASSLRQGTEAFF
CDR3nt: TGTGCCAGCAGTTTAAGGCAGGGAACTGAAGCTTTCTTT

abundance: -
d_gene: TRBD2
j_gene: TRBJ2-1
v_gene: TRBV6-1
len: 15
CDR3aa: CASSGTSGNYNEQFF
CDR3nt: TGTGCCAGCAGTGGGACTAGCGGAAACTACAATGAGCAGTTCTTC

abundance: -
d_gene: -
j_gene: TRBJ1-1
v_gene: TRBV13
len: 14
CDR3aa: CASSSDTLNTEAFF
CDR3nt: TGTGCCAGCAGCTCGGACACTCTGAACACTGAAGCTTTCTTT

abundance: -
d_gene: TRBD1
j_gene: TRBJ2-7
v_gene: TRBV2
len: 11
CDR3aa: CASSKDRENYF
CDR3nt: TGTGCCAGCAGTAAAGACAGGGAAAATTACTTC

abundance: -
d_gene: -
j_gene: TRBJ1-6
v_gene: TRBV7-2
len: 15
CDR3aa: CASSPDSQYNSPLHF
CDR3nt: TGTGCCAGCAGCCCCGACAGCCAGTATAATTCACCCCTCCACTTT

abundance: -
d_gene: TRBD1
j_gene: TRBJ1-6
v_gene: TRBV6-5
len: 14
CDR3aa: CASSPTGEGSPLHF
CDR3nt: TGTGCCAGCAGCCCGACAGGGGAGGGGTCACCCCTCCACTTT

abundance: -
d_gene: TRBD1
j_gene: TRBJ2-1
v_gene: TRBV5-1
len: 13
CDR3aa: CASSSGQVGEQFF
CDR3nt: TGCGCCAGCAGCTCGGGACAGGTGGGTGAGCAGTTCTTC

abundance: -
d_gene: -
j_gene: TRBJ2-5
v_gene: TRBV5-4
len: 15
CDR3aa: CASSLAGGARETQYF
CDR3nt: TGTGCCAGCAGCTTGGCCGGAGGGGCTCGGGAGACCCAGTACTTC

abundance: once
d_gene: TRBD1
j_gene: TRBJ1-2
v_gene: TRBV25-1
len: 14
CDR3aa: CASKPGQGARGYTF
CDR3nt: TGTGCCAGCAAACCGGGACAGGGGGCGCGCGGCTACACCTTC

abundance: -
d_gene: -
j_gene: TRBJ2-2
v_gene: TRBV27
len: 13
CDR3aa: CASSWGRTGELFF
CDR3nt: TGTGCCAGCAGTTGGGGGCGGACCGGGGAGCTGTTTTTT

abundance: -
d_gene: TRBD1
j_gene: TRBJ1-3
v_gene: TRBV5-4
len: 17
CDR3aa: CASSSPGQGNSGNTIYF
CDR3nt: TGTGCCAGCAGCTCACCGGGACAGGGTAACTCTGGAAACACCATATATTTT

abundance: -
d_gene: -
j_gene: TRBJ2-1
v_gene: TRBV5-1
len: 12
CDR3aa: CASSSSAGEQFF
CDR3nt: TGCGCCAGCTCTTCTAGCGCAGGTGAGCAGTTCTTC

abundance: -
d_gene: -
j_gene: TRBJ2-7
v_gene: TRBV7-9
len: 13
CDR3aa: CASSHRIPYEQYF
CDR3nt: TGTGCCAGCAGCCACAGGATACCCTACGAGCAGTACTTC

abundance: -
d_gene: -
j_gene: TRBJ2-7
v_gene: TRBV11-2
len: 13
CDR3aa: CASSPSTHYEQYF
CDR3nt: TGTGCCAGCAGCCCATCCACACACTACGAGCAGTACTTC

abundance: -
d_gene: TRBD1
j_gene: TRBJ1-2
v_gene: TRBV4-2
len: 17
CDR3aa: CASSQVRTGGMWTGYTF
CDR3nt: TGTGCCAGCAGCCAGGTCAGGACAGGGGGCATGTGGACGGGCTACACCTTC

abundance: -
d_gene: TRBD1
j_gene: TRBJ1-1
v_gene: TRBV5-1
len: 17
CDR3aa: CASSWERTTGKNTEAFF
CDR3nt: TGCGCCAGCAGCTGGGAAAGAACGACAGGGAAGAACACTGAAGCTTTCTTT

abundance: -
d_gene: -
j_gene: TRBJ1-2
v_gene: TRBV4-1
len: 17
CDR3aa: CASSQLPRALVSHGYTF
CDR3nt: TGCGCCAGCAGCCAACTCCCCAGGGCACTGGTTTCCCATGGCTACACCTTC

abundance: -
d_gene: TRBD1
j_gene: TRBJ2-7
v_gene: TRBV7-2
len: 15
CDR3aa: CASSLVGTGAYEQYF
CDR3nt: TGTGCCAGCAGCTTAGTCGGGACAGGGGCCTACGAGCAGTACTTC

abundance: once
d_gene: -
j_gene: TRBJ2-2
v_gene: TRBV10-3
len: 15
CDR3aa: CAISELGANTGELFF
CDR3nt: TGTGCCATCAGTGAGTTAGGGGCTAACACCGGGGAGCTGTTTTTT

abundance: -
d_gene: TRBD1
j_gene: TRBJ2-5
v_gene: TRBV28
len: 15
CDR3aa: CAITRDRGSRETQYF
CDR3nt: TGTGCCATCACCCGGGACAGGGGCTCCCGGGAGACCCAGTACTTC

abundance: -
d_gene: TRBD2
j_gene: TRBJ2-5
v_gene: TRBV7-3
len: 16
CDR3aa: CASSFKLLAGGETQYF
CDR3nt: TGTGCCAGCAGCTTTAAGCTCCTAGCGGGAGGAGAGACCCAGTACTTC

abundance: -
d_gene: TRBD2
j_gene: TRBJ2-7
v_gene: TRBV7-3
len: 15
CDR3aa: CASSLGPSGDYEQYF
CDR3nt: TGTGCCAGCAGCCTGGGGCCTAGCGGGGACTACGAGCAGTACTTC

abundance: -
d_gene: -
j_gene: TRBJ2-7
v_gene: TRBV6-4
len: 12
CDR3aa: CASRLRRYEQYF
CDR3nt: TGTGCCAGCAGGCTAAGGAGGTACGAGCAGTACTTC

abundance: -
d_gene: TRBD1
j_gene: TRBJ2-7
v_gene: TRBV16
len: 15
CDR3aa: CASSQSKGALYEQYF
CDR3nt: TGTGCCAGCAGCCAATCTAAGGGGGCTTTATACGAGCAGTACTTC

abundance: once
d_gene: TRBD1
j_gene: TRBJ1-4
v_gene: TRBV6-1
len: 14
CDR3aa: CASLTGTGREKLFF
CDR3nt: TGTGCCAGTTTAACCGGGACAGGGAGGGAAAAACTGTTTTTT

abundance: -
d_gene: -
j_gene: TRBJ2-3
v_gene: TRBV5-1
len: 16
CDR3aa: CASSPTRQEGPDTQYF
CDR3nt: TGCGCCAGCAGCCCGACTCGGCAGGAGGGCCCAGATACGCAGTATTTT

abundance: -
d_gene: TRBD1
j_gene: TRBJ2-7
v_gene: TRBV6-1
len: 17
CDR3aa: CASSEGYGQGAEGEQYF
CDR3nt: TGTGCCAGCAGTGAGGGCTATGGACAGGGCGCTGAGGGAGAGCAGTACTTC

abundance: -
d_gene: TRBD1
j_gene: TRBJ1-2
v_gene: TRBV10-3
len: 16
CDR3aa: CAISESLLQGNYGYTF
CDR3nt: TGTGCCATCAGTGAGTCGCTTTTACAGGGGAACTATGGCTACACCTTC

abundance: -
d_gene: -
j_gene: TRBJ2-7
v_gene: TRBV18
len: 15
CDR3aa: CASSPGGQYQYEQYF
CDR3nt: TGTGCCAGCTCACCGGGGGGGCAGTATCAGTACGAGCAGTACTTC

abundance: -
d_gene: -
j_gene: TRBJ1-2
v_gene: TRBV5-4
len: 15
CDR3aa: CASSLGTSSNYGYTF
CDR3nt: TGTGCCAGCAGCTTGGGGACATCTTCTAACTATGGCTACACCTTC

abundance: -
d_gene: -
j_gene: TRBJ2-6
v_gene: TRBV19
len: 16
CDR3aa: CASSLGHGRRANVLTF
CDR3nt: TGTGCCAGTAGTCTTGGACACGGTCGCAGGGCCAACGTCCTGACTTTC